The clone carrying this T cell receptor (beta chain) was detected ten times or more. The antigen is unknown. The data were obtained in a study of T-cell memory formation after mild COVID-19. The overall study: Across donors, TCR clusters were largely donor specific.

Using its own MiXCR run on the 5' RACE reads, TCRdb lists one record per CDR3 protein. In the table there are hundreds of thousands of distinct CDR3 sequences, around 21% of which are singletons. There are 15 residues in the CDR3. Germline CDR1 and CDR2: SGHVS and FNYEAQ. Trimming pared 2 bases from V and 0 bases from J, leaving 11 bases between. Study results and caveats: CM and EM subsets held most contracting CD4+ clones; EMRA held CD8+ ones. Some clones that responded were present in memory (sampled pre-infection), which suggests cross-reactive memory joined. From day 15 to 85, contracting clones were balanced between CD4 and CD8, whereas later expanders leaned toward CD4+.

The rearrangement uses TRBV7-6 and TRBJ2-7, with D perhaps TRBD1 or TRBD2 (5 bases each). Sequencing was done on a sample of PBMCs or a T cell subset sorted from them (not recorded which). This receptor was taken from an adult woman who had mild COVID-19 (a few samples of this study predate the infection). Cell type and time point are not known. The CDR3 here is CASSLLGGSSYEQYF. The CDR3 DNA sequence: TGTGCCAGCAGCTTACTTGGGGGAAGCTCCTACGAGCAGTACTTC.